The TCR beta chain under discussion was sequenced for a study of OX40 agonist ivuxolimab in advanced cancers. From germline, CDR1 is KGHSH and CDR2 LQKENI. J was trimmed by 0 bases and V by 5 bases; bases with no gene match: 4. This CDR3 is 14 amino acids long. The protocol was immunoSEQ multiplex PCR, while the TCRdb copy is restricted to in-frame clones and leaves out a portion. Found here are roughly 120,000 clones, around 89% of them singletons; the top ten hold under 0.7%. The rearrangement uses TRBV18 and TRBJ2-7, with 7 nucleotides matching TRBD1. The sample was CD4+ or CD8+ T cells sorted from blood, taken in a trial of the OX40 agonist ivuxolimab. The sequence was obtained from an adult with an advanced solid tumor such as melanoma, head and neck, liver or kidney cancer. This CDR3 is CASSGDRASYEQYF. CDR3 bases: TGTGCCAGCTCAGGCGACAGGGCCTCCTACGAGCAGTACTTC.